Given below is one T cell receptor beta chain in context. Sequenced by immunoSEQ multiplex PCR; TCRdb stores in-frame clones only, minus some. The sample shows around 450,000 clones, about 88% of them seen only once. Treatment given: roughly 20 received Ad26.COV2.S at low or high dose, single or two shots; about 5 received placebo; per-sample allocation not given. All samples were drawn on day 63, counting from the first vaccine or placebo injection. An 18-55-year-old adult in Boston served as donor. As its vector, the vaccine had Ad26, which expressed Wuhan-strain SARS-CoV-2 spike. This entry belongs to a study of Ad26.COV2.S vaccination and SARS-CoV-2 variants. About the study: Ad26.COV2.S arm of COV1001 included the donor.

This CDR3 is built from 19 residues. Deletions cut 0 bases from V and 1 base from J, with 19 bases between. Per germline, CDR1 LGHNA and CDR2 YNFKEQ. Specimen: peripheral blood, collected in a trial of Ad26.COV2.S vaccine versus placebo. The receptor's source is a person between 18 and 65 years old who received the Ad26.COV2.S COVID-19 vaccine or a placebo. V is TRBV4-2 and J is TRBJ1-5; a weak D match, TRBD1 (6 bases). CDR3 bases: TGTGCCAGCAGCCAAGATTGGCAGGGGTACGATGCGAGCAATCAGCCCCAGCATTTT. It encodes CASSQDWQGYDASNQPQHF.